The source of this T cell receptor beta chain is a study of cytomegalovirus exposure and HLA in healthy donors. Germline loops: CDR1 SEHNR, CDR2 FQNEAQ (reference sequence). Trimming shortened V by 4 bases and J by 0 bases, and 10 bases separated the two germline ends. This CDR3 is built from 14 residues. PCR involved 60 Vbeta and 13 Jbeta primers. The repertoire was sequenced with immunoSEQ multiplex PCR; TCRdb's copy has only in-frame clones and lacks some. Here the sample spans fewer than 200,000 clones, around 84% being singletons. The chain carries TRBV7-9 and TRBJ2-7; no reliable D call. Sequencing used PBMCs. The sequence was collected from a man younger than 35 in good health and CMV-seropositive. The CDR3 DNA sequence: TGTGCCAGCAGCTCCGCCGGGTACTCCTACGAGCAGTACTTC. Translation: CASSSAGYSYEQYF.